Listed below are T cell receptor beta chains from one sample, sequenced in a study of T cell repertoires in cytomegalovirus infection. A single record per CDR3 protein comes from TCRdb applying MiXCR to the reads. The sample shows about 490,000 distinct CDR3 sequences, around 11% of them seen only once. The sample consisted of PBMCs. Every receptor here comes from a human donor in good health (CMV status not recorded). Some clones in this sample may be carry-over from other donors' samples. Both conserved end residues are part of each CDR3. D genes are given only for firm matches. Expanded clones get a size class; other rows say once, few or many, or leave the size out.

>TRBJ1-4|TRBV7-2|many|-
TGTGCCAGCAGCCCGACAACAACTAATGAAAAACTGTTTTTT
CASSPTTTNEKLFF
>TRBJ2-2|TRBV13|-|TRBD1
TGTGCCAGCAGCGCCTCCGGGACAGGGGGCACCGGGGAGCTGTTTTTT
CASSASGTGGTGELFF
>TRBJ2-1|TRBV2|few|-
TGTGCCAGCAGTGACGATGAGCAGTTCTTC
CASSDDEQFF
>TRBJ2-7|TRBV15|-|TRBD2
TGTGCCACCAGCAGAGAGAGGGGAGGGGTGATAACCTACGAGCAGTACTTC
CATSRERGGVITYEQYF
>TRBJ1-2|TRBV2|many|-
TGTGCCAGCAGTGAATTTGGGGGGCGGGATGGCTACACCTTC
CASSEFGGRDGYTF
>TRBJ2-4|TRBV5-6|many|TRBD2
TGTGCCAGCAGCTTAAAGCGGGAGCTCCCCCAAAACATTCAGTACTTC
CASSLKRELPQNIQYF
>TRBJ2-1|TRBV27|many|-
TGTGCCAGCAGGGGAGGGGGAGTCTATACTACATTTGTGAATGAGCAGTTCTTC
CASRGGGVYTTFVNEQFF
>TRBJ2-7|TRBV7-2|many|TRBD1
TGTGCCAGCAGCCCTCTTTTTCCCGAGACAGGGAAGAACGAGCAGTACTTC
CASSPLFPETGKNEQYF
>TRBJ2-1|TRBV6-2/TRBV6-3|few|-
TGTGCCAGCAATTTATGGGCCCAAAACAATGAGCAGTTCTTC
CASNLWAQNNEQFF
>TRBJ1-4|TRBV7-9|many|-
TGTGCCAGCAGCCCCCTCCAGGGGAATAATGAAAAACTGTTTTTT
CASSPLQGNNEKLFF
>TRBJ1-2|TRBV4-2|few|-
TGTGCCAGCAGCCAAGTTCTGGGGACCTATGGCTACACCTTC
CASSQVLGTYGYTF
>TRBJ1-2|TRBV9|few|-
TGTGCCAGCAGCGTAACGGGGGTTTTCGATGGCTACACCTTC
CASSVTGVFDGYTF
>TRBJ1-2|TRBV5-6|many|TRBD1
TGTGCCAGCAGTCCAGGGGGCGCGAACGGCTACACCTTC
CASSPGGANGYTF
>TRBJ2-7|TRBV6-5|many|TRBD2
TGTGCCAGCTTTATGACCCTAGCGGCCCCCTACGAGCAGTACTTC
CASFMTLAAPYEQYF
>TRBJ1-1|TRBV7-3|many|TRBD1
TGTGCCAGCAGCCCGGGACAGGTGAACACTGAAGCTTTCTTT
CASSPGQVNTEAFF
>TRBJ2-7|TRBV20-1|-|TRBD1
TGCAGTGCTAGAGATCCCCCGGACAGGGAAATTTACGAGCAGTACTTC
CSARDPPDREIYEQYF
>TRBJ2-3|TRBV5-1|-|-
TGCGCCAGCAGCGGGACCGTAGATACGCAGTATTTT
CASSGTVDTQYF
>TRBJ2-5|TRBV5-1|few|-
TGCGCCAGCAGCTTGGACACGGAGCGGGAGACCCAGTACTTC
CASSLDTERETQYF
>TRBJ1-1|TRBV6-2/TRBV6-3|-|-
TGTGCCAGCTTCGAGTTTAAGGACACTGAAGCTTTCTTT
CASFEFKDTEAFF
>TRBJ2-7|TRBV27|-|-
TGTGCCAGCAGTTTAATTGTAACAGTACCCTCCTACGAGCAGTACTTC
CASSLIVTVPSYEQYF
>TRBJ1-6|TRBV14|few|-
TGTGCCAGCGGCGGAGTGTTTAATTCACCCCTCCACTTT
CASGGVFNSPLHF
>TRBJ1-1|TRBV2|many|-
TGTGCCAGCACTCCAAGGGAGGGGGACACTGAAGCTTTCTTT
CASTPREGDTEAFF
>TRBJ2-1|TRBV20-1|few|TRBD1
TGCAGTGCTAGAGATTGGGGACAGGGGTACAATGAGCAGTTCTTC
CSARDWGQGYNEQFF
>TRBJ2-1|TRBV5-1|many|TRBD2
TGCGCCAGCGCGGCGGGAGGGGATAGCTCCTACAATGAGCAGTTCTTC
CASAAGGDSSYNEQFF
>TRBJ1-2|TRBV12-3/TRBV12-4|many|-
TGTGCCAGCAGTCATCCCTCAAAGACGGGCTACACCTTC
CASSHPSKTGYTF
>TRBJ1-2|TRBV11-1|few|-
TGTGCCAGCAGCCTCCAACCCCGACTAGGAGCTAACTATGGCTACACCTTC
CASSLQPRLGANYGYTF
>TRBJ2-7|TRBV9|-|-
TGTGCCAGCAGCGTAGGGAGATACGAGCAGTACTTC
CASSVGRYEQYF
>TRBJ2-5|TRBV7-8|many|TRBD2
TGTGCCAGCAGCTTAGCACTAGCGGGAGGCTCCCTCCAAGATGCGACCCAGTACTTC
CASSLALAGGSLQDATQYF
>TRBJ1-3|TRBV7-6|many|-
TGTGCCAGCACCCTGGGGGCGAGTTCTGGAAACACCATATATTTT
CASTLGASSGNTIYF
>TRBJ2-2|TRBV10-3|-|-
TGTGCCATCGCAGGCACCAAGGCGAACACCGGGGAGCTGTTTTTT
CAIAGTKANTGELFF
>TRBJ2-5|TRBV2|many|-
TGTGCCAGCAGTGAAGAGACCCAGTACTTC
CASSEETQYF
>TRBJ1-5|TRBV12-3/TRBV12-4|few|-
TGTGCCAGCAGCATTTCTAATTCTGGGTACAATCAGCCCCAGCATTTT
CASSISNSGYNQPQHF
>TRBJ1-2|TRBV9|many|TRBD1
TGTGCCAGCAGCGCAGAGACAGGGTACGGCTACACCTTC
CASSAETGYGYTF
>TRBJ2-3|TRBV10-3|-|-
TGTGCCATCAGTGACAGACAAAGCACAGATACGCAGTATTTT
CAISDRQSTDTQYF
>TRBJ2-7|TRBV5-1|few|-
TGCGCCAGCAGCTTGATCCAGGGGACCAACGAGCAGTACTTC
CASSLIQGTNEQYF
>TRBJ1-6|TRBV3-1|many|TRBD1
TGTGCCAGCAGCGGACGGACAGGGGGCTATACTAATTCACCCCTCCACTTT
CASSGRTGGYTNSPLHF